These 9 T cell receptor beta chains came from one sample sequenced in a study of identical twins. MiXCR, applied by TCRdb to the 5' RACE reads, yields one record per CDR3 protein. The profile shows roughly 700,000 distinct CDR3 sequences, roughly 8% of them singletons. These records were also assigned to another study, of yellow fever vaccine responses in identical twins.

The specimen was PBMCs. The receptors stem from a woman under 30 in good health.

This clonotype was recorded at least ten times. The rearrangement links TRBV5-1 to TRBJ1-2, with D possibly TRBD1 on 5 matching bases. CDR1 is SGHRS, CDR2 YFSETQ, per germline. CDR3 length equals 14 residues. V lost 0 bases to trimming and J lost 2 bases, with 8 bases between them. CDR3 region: CASSLGGRNYGYTF. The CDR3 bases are TGCGCCAGCAGCTTGGGGGGCCGGAACTATGGCTACACCTTC.

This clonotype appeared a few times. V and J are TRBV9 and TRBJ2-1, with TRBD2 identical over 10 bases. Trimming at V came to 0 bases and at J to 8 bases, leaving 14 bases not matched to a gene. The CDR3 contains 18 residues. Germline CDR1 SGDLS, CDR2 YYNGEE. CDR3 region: CASSVELSGRAHGHEQFF. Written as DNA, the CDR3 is TGTGCCAGCAGCGTAGAACTGAGCGGGAGGGCCCATGGGCATGAGCAGTTCTTC.

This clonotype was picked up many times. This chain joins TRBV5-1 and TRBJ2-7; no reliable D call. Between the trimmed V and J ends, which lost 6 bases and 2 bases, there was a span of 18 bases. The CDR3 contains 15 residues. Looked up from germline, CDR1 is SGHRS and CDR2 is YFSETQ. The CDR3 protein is CASTTGGSRAYEQYF. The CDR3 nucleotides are TGCGCCAGCACGACCGGTGGATCTCGTGCCTACGAGCAGTACTTC.

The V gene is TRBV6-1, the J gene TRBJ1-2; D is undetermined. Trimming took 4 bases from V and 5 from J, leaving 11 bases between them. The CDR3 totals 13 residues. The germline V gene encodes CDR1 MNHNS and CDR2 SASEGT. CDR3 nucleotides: TGTGCCAGCAGTGGGACGCAAGGATATGGCTACACCTTC. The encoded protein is CASSGTQGYGYTF.

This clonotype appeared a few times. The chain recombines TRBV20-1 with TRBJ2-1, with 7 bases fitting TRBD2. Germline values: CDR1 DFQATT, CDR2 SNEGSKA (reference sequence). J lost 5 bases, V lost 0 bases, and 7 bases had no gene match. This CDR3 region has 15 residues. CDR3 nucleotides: TGCAGTGCTAGAGAAGCTAGCGGAGACCACAATGAGCAGTTCTTC. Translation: CSAREASGDHNEQFF.

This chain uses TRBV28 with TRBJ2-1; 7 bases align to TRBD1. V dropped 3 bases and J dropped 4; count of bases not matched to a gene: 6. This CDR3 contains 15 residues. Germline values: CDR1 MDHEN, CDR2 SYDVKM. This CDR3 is CASSFLGTEYNEQFF. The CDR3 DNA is TGTGCCAGCAGTTTTCTCGGGACAGAATACAATGAGCAGTTCTTC. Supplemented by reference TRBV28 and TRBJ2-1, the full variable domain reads DVKVTQSSRYLVKRTGEKVFLECVQDMDHENMFWYRQDPGLGLRLIYFSYDVKMKEKGDIPEGYSVSREKKERFSLILESASTNQTSMYLCASSFLGTEYNEQFFGPGTRLTVL.

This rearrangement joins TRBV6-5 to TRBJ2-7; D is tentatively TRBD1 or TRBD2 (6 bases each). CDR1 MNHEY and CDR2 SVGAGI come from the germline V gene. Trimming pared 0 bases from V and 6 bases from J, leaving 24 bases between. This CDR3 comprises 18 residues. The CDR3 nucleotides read TGTGCCAGCAGTTACTCGAGACCAGGGGACTGGCGGGGAATCGAGCAGTACTTC. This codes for CASSYSRPGDWRGIEQYF.

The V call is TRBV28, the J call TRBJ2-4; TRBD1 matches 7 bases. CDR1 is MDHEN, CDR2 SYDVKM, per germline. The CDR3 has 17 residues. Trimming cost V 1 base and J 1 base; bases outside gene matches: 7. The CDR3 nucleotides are TGTGCCAGCAGTTTATTCTCCAGGGGGAGCGCCAAAAACATTCAGTACTTC. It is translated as CASSLFSRGSAKNIQYF.

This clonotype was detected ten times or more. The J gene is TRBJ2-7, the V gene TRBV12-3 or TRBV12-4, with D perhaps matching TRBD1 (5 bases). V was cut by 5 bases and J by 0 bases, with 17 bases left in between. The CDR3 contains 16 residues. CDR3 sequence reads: CASSPLVQGSSYEQYF. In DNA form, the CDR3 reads TGTGCCAGCAGTCCTCTCGTTCAGGGTAGCTCCTACGAGCAGTACTTC.